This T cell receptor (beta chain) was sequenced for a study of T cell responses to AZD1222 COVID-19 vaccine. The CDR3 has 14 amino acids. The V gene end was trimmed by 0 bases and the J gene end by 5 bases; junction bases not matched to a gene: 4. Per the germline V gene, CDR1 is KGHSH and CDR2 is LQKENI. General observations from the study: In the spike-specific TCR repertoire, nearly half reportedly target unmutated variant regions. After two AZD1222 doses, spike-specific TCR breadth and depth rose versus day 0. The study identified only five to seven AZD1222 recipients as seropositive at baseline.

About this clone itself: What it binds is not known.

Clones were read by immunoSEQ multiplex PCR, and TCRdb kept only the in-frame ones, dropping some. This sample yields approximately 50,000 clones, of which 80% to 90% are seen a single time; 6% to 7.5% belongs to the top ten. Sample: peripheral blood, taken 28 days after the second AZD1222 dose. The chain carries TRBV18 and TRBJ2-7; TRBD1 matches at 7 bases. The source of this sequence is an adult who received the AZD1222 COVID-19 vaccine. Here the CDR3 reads CASSPPTGYNEQYF. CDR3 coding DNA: TGTGCCAGCTCACCACCGACAGGGTACAACGAGCAGTACTTC.